These 6 T cell receptor beta chains were all obtained from the same sample, sequenced in a study of shared clonotypes between healthy human individuals. Produced via immunoSEQ multiplex PCR; TCRdb's table is partial and in-frame only. The sample consists of roughly 1,000,000 clones, around 78% of them appearing once. The sample consisted of memory CD4+ T cells from PBMCs. Documented subset: CD45RA-negative fraction. Every receptor here comes from a man aged 18 to 29 in good health. Some clones in this sample may be carry-over from other donors' samples.

As concerns this clone: Other DNA sequences in this specimen translate into the identical CDR3. This sequence joins TRBV7-2 and TRBJ2-3, with D unresolved. The CDR3 contains 13 residues. Germline V gives CDR1 SGHTA, CDR2 FQGNSA. V dropped 1 base and J dropped 2 bases, with 4 bases sitting between them. The CDR3 sequence: CASSLGYTDTQYF. As DNA, the CDR3 is TGTGCCAGCAGCTTAGGTTACACAGATACGCAGTATTTT.

This chain uses TRBV20-1 with TRBJ1-2; no clear D. The germline V and J ends were trimmed by 8 bases and 4 bases, with 8 bases remaining between them. The CDR3 is 10 amino acids. CDR1 and CDR2 (germline): DFQATT, SNEGSKA (reference sequence). CDR3 amino acids: CSLTSYGYTF. The CDR3 DNA reads TGCAGTCTAACCTCCTATGGCTACACCTTC.

V gene TRBV5-1 combines with J gene TRBJ2-1, with TRBD2 matching over 9 bases. This CDR3 is 17 amino acids long. The germline CDR1 and CDR2 sequences are SGHRS and YFSETQ. Trimming removed 1 base from V and 0 bases from J; junction bases left unmatched: 5. CDR3 nucleotide sequence: TGCGCCAGCAGCTTGCACCTAGCGGGAAGCTCCTACAATGAGCAGTTCTTC. Translated, it gives CASSLHLAGSSYNEQFF.

This chain links TRBV5-6 with TRBJ2-7, with TRBD1 matching 7 bases. This CDR3 contains 14 residues. Germline CDR1 and CDR2: SGHDT and YYEEEE. Losses at the gene ends were 1 base for V and 6 bases for J; bases not matched to a gene: 7. The CDR3 reads CASSLRDTGVEQYF. The DNA of the CDR3 is TGTGCCAGCAGCTTGAGAGATACAGGGGTCGAGCAGTACTTC.

The CDR3 DNA follows: TGTGCCAGCAGCTTAGCGGGAGGGGCTGCGACCTACGAGCAGTACTTC. This codes for CASSLAGGAATYEQYF. The chain links TRBV7-2 to TRBJ2-7, with 7 bases identical to TRBD2. CDR1 and CDR2 from the germline V gene are SGHTA and FQGNSA. J was trimmed by 2 bases and V by 0 bases; bases with no gene match: 7. CDR3 length: 16 amino acids. Full variable domain (rest looked up from reference TRBV7-2 and TRBJ2-7): GAGVSQSPSNKVTEKGKDVELRCDPISGHTALYWYRQSLGQGLEFLIYFQGNSAPDKSGLPSDRFSAERTGGSVSTLTIQRTQQEDSAVYLCASSLAGGAATYEQYFGPGTRLTVT.

This chain connects TRBV11-2 to TRBJ2-3; possible D gene TRBD2, 5 bases. The V and J ends lost 1 base and 1 base respectively, with 9 bases between them. Germline loops: CDR1 SGHAT, CDR2 FQNNGV. This CDR3 has 15 residues. CDR3: CASSLVGSGTDTQYF. The CDR3 DNA follows: TGTGCCAGCAGCTTAGTTGGTAGCGGCACAGATACGCAGTATTTT.